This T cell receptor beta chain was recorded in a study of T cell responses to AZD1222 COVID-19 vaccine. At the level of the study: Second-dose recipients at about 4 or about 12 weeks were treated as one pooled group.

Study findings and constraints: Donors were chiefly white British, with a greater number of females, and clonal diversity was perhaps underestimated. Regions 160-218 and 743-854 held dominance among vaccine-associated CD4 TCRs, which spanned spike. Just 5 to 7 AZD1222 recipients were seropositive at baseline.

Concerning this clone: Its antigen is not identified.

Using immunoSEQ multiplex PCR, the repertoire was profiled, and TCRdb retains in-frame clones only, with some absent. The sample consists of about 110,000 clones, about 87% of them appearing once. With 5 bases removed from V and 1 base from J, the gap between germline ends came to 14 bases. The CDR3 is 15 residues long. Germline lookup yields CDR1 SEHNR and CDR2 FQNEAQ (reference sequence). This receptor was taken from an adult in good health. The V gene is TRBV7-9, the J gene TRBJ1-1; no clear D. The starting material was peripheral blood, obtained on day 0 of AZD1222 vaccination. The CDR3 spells CASSPTVVKNTEAFF. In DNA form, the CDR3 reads TGTGCCAGCAGCCCCACAGTCGTCAAGAACACTGAAGCTTTCTTT.